One and the same sample provided the 20 T cell receptor beta chains below, sequenced in a study of Ad26.COV2.S vaccination and SARS-CoV-2 variants. This sample's treatment: approximately 18 received Ad26.COV2.S at low or high dose, single or two shots; several received placebo; per-sample allocation not given. Specimens were obtained on day 63 following the first vaccine or placebo injection. TCRdb's table, derived via immunoSEQ multiplex PCR, lists solely in-frame clones and lacks some. The sample holds around 250,000 clones, 87% seen once. The sample consisted of peripheral blood, taken in a trial of Ad26.COV2.S vaccine versus placebo. Receptors were obtained from a person between 18 and 65 years old who received the Ad26.COV2.S COVID-19 vaccine or a placebo.

The chain carries TRBV6-6 and TRBJ2-5; D is ambiguous. The CDR3 loop spans 11 amino acids. The germline V and J ends were trimmed by 5 bases and 5 bases, with 6 bases remaining between them. In germline, CDR1 is MNHNY, CDR2 SVGAGI (reference sequence). In DNA, the CDR3 is TGTGCCAGCAGTCAGTGGGAGACCCAGTACTTC. Translating it yields CASSQWETQYF.

This clone occurred many times. The chain carries TRBV9 and TRBJ2-3; D unresolved. The length of the CDR3 is 15 residues. V lost 0 bases, J lost 0 bases, and 8 bases lay in between. The V gene's germline CDR1 is SGDLS and CDR2 YYNGEE. CDR3: CASSVGSVSTDTQYF. The CDR3 DNA sequence: TGTGCCAGCAGCGTAGGGTCGGTTAGCACAGATACGCAGTATTTT.

The chain has TRBV7-2 and TRBJ1-1; 9 positions match TRBD1. CDR1 is SGHTA and CDR2 is FQGNSA in the germline V gene. V trimming: 0 bases; J trimming: 6 bases; junction bases outside the gene matches: 2. This CDR3 contains 14 residues. The CDR3: CASSLARDRAEAFF. CDR3 DNA sequence: TGTGCCAGCAGCTTAGCAAGGGACAGGGCTGAAGCTTTCTTT. Full variable domain (rest looked up from reference TRBV7-2 and TRBJ1-1): GAGVSQSPSNKVTEKGKDVELRCDPISGHTALYWYRQSLGQGLEFLIYFQGNSAPDKSGLPSDRFSAERTGGSVSTLTIQRTQQEDSAVYLCASSLARDRAEAFFGQGTRLTVV.

This chain connects TRBV11-3 to TRBJ2-1, with TRBD1 matching over 9 bases. The CDR3 runs to 17 residues. V gave up 5 bases and J gave up 8 bases; unmatched junction bases: 16. CDR1 SGHNT and CDR2 YENEEA come from the germline V gene. Here the CDR3 DNA reads TGTGCCAGCAGCCCATACTCCGGGACAGGGACACCCGATGAGCAGTTCTTC. This translates into CASSPYSGTGTPDEQFF.

The chain employs TRBV4-3 and TRBJ2-2; possibly TRBD1 for D (6 bases). The V gene's germline CDR1 is LGHNA and CDR2 YSLEER. Deletions cut 4 bases from V and 10 bases from J, with 19 bases between. The CDR3 length is 15 residues. The CDR3 nucleotides read TGCGCCAGCAGCCGGGGGCCTGGACGAGCGACGGAGCTGTTTTTT. This gives the protein CASSRGPGRATELFF.

The chain couples TRBV18 to TRBJ2-1, with 12 bases that match TRBD2. CDR1 KGHSH and CDR2 LQKENI come from the germline V gene. V lost 3 bases to trimming and J lost 4 bases; unmatched junction nucleotides: 7. The CDR3 is 17 amino acids. This CDR3 reads CASSPRTSGVYYNEQFF. CDR3 nucleotides: TGTGCCAGCTCACCTAGGACTAGCGGGGTTTATTACAATGAGCAGTTCTTC.

The chain has TRBV4-3 and TRBJ2-4, with D unresolved. V shed 0 bases and J shed 0 bases, with 6 bases lying between them. This CDR3 is 15 amino acids long. Germline lookup yields CDR1 LGHNA and CDR2 YSLEER. The CDR3 reads CASSQDGIAKNIQYF. For the CDR3, the DNA is TGCGCCAGCAGCCAAGACGGTATAGCCAAAAACATTCAGTACTTC.

V and J are TRBV30 and TRBJ2-4; either TRBD1 or TRBD2 may supply D (5 bases each). V gave up 8 bases and J gave up 8 bases, with 16 bases separating them. The length of the CDR3 is 12 residues. The germline CDR1 and CDR2 sequences are GTSNPN and SVGIG (reference sequence). The CDR3 loop is CAGSGAADIQYF. The CDR3 DNA follows: TGTGCCGGGTCCGGGGCCGCGGACATTCAGTACTTC.

The chain joins TRBV23-1 to TRBJ1-4; 10 bases are a match to TRBD1. TRBV23-1 carries the ORF label, with uncertain function. V gave up 5 bases and J gave up 8 bases; unmatched junction bases: 5. CDR3 length: 14 residues. The CDR3 nucleotides are TGCGCCAGCAGTATTGGGACAGGGGAAGAAAAACTGTTTTTT. It translates to CASSIGTGEEKLFF.

The chain joins TRBV5-1 to TRBJ2-3; 8 bases are a match to TRBD2. The CDR3 runs 16 residues. After removal of 7 bases from V and 0 bases from J, the junction contained 10 bases not matched to a gene. From germline, CDR1 is SGHRS and CDR2 YFSETQ. CDR3 DNA: TGCGCCAGCGCGGGCGGGGGGTCCCCTAGCACAGATACGCAGTATTTT. Translated: CASAGGGSPSTDTQYF.

This clone occurred a few times. Other DNA sequences within the sample encode an identical CDR3. The chain joins TRBV4-3 to TRBJ2-7; 11 bases agree with TRBD2. Germline CDR1 and CDR2: LGHNA and YSLEER. This CDR3 has 16 amino acids. With 0 bases clipped from V and 2 bases from J, the junction kept 3 bases outside the gene matches. The CDR3 DNA reads as TGCGCCAGCAGCCAAGATCCTAGCGGGGGGCCCTACGAGCAGTACTTC. Protein product: CASSQDPSGGPYEQYF.

The CDR3 here is CASSPDRLEAFF. In DNA, the CDR3 is TGTGCCAGCAGCCCGGACAGACTTGAAGCTTTCTTT. J is TRBJ1-1 and V is TRBV7-3; tentatively, D is TRBD1 (6 bases). Trimming took 5 bases from V and 7 from J, leaving 11 bases between them. Germline CDR1 SGHTA, CDR2 FQGTGA. The CDR3 length is 12 residues.

The chain combines TRBV18 with TRBJ2-2; 11 nucleotides agree with TRBD2. Germline V CDR1 and CDR2: KGHSH, LQKENI. The ends lost 3 bases at V and 6 bases at J; junction bases unmatched: 9. The CDR3 sequence is 17 residues long. CDR3 amino acids: CASSPVTSGKLPGELFF. The DNA of the CDR3 is TGTGCCAGCTCACCTGTGACTAGCGGGAAGTTACCCGGGGAGCTGTTTTTT.

The rearrangement uses TRBV5-5 and TRBJ2-1; D call uncertain. CDR1 and CDR2 from the germline V gene are SGHKS and YYEKEE (reference sequence). V was trimmed by 2 bases and J by 2 bases, leaving 11 bases between them. This CDR3 is 15 amino acids long. In nucleotides, the CDR3 is TGTGCCAGCAGCTTTGGTGGCGCCGCCTACAATGAGCAGTTCTTC. Protein: CASSFGGAAYNEQFF.

This sequence joins TRBV4-3 and TRBJ2-7; 7 nucleotides line up with TRBD1. The germline V gene has CDR1 LGHNA and CDR2 YSLEER. Trimming at V came to 4 bases and at J to 4 bases, leaving 10 bases not matched to a gene. There are 15 residues in the CDR3. The CDR3 loop is CASSPRPGGPYEQYF. In DNA form, the CDR3 reads TGCGCCAGCAGCCCCCGGCCAGGGGGACCTTACGAGCAGTACTTC.

The chain links TRBV5-4 to TRBJ2-7; the D gene is possibly TRBD2 (7 bases). The CDR3 runs to 16 residues. CDR1 is SGHNT and CDR2 is YYREEE in the germline V gene (reference sequence). Deletions cut 4 bases from V and 2 bases from J, with 19 bases between. The CDR3 bases are TGTGCCAGCAGCGGGGGGGGCATTCGCGGGCCCTACGAGCAGTACGTC. Translated: CASSGGGIRGPYEQYV.

Here the CDR3 reads CASSLNEQFF. CDR3 bases: TGTGCTAGCAGCCTGAATGAGCAGTTCTTC. The chain uses TRBV21-1 and TRBJ2-1; the listed D gene, TRBD2, was not tested against the DNA. TRBV21-1 corresponds to a pseudogene. The CDR3 spans 10 residues.

This clone was found a few times. The chain combines TRBV10-1 with TRBJ2-7; D unresolved. Trimming took 3 bases from V and 3 from J, leaving 6 bases between them. The CDR3 consists of 12 residues. Germline values: CDR1 WNHNN, CDR2 SYGVQD (reference sequence). CDR3 DNA: TGCGCCAGCAGTGAATGGCGCTACGAGCAGTACGTC. Translation gives CASSEWRYEQYV.

The chain is built from TRBV28 and TRBJ2-7; D possibly uses TRBD1 or TRBD2 (5 bases each). Germline V lookup: CDR1 MDHEN, CDR2 SYDVKM. The CDR3 runs to 12 residues. The germline V and J ends were trimmed by 2 bases and 7 bases, with 9 bases remaining between them. Here the CDR3 reads CASSLIGGEQYV. The CDR3 DNA reads TGTGCCAGCAGTTTAATTGGGGGTGAGCAGTACGTC.

This chain joins TRBV27 and TRBJ2-5, with 10 bases matching TRBD1. Germline loops: CDR1 MNHEY, CDR2 SMNVEV (reference sequence). V shed 3 bases and J 4 bases; nucleotides not matched to a gene: 5. The CDR3 runs to 15 residues. In DNA, the CDR3 is TGTGCCAGCAGTTTTGGGACAGGGGCTGGAGAGACCCAGTACTTC. Protein: CASSFGTGAGETQYF.